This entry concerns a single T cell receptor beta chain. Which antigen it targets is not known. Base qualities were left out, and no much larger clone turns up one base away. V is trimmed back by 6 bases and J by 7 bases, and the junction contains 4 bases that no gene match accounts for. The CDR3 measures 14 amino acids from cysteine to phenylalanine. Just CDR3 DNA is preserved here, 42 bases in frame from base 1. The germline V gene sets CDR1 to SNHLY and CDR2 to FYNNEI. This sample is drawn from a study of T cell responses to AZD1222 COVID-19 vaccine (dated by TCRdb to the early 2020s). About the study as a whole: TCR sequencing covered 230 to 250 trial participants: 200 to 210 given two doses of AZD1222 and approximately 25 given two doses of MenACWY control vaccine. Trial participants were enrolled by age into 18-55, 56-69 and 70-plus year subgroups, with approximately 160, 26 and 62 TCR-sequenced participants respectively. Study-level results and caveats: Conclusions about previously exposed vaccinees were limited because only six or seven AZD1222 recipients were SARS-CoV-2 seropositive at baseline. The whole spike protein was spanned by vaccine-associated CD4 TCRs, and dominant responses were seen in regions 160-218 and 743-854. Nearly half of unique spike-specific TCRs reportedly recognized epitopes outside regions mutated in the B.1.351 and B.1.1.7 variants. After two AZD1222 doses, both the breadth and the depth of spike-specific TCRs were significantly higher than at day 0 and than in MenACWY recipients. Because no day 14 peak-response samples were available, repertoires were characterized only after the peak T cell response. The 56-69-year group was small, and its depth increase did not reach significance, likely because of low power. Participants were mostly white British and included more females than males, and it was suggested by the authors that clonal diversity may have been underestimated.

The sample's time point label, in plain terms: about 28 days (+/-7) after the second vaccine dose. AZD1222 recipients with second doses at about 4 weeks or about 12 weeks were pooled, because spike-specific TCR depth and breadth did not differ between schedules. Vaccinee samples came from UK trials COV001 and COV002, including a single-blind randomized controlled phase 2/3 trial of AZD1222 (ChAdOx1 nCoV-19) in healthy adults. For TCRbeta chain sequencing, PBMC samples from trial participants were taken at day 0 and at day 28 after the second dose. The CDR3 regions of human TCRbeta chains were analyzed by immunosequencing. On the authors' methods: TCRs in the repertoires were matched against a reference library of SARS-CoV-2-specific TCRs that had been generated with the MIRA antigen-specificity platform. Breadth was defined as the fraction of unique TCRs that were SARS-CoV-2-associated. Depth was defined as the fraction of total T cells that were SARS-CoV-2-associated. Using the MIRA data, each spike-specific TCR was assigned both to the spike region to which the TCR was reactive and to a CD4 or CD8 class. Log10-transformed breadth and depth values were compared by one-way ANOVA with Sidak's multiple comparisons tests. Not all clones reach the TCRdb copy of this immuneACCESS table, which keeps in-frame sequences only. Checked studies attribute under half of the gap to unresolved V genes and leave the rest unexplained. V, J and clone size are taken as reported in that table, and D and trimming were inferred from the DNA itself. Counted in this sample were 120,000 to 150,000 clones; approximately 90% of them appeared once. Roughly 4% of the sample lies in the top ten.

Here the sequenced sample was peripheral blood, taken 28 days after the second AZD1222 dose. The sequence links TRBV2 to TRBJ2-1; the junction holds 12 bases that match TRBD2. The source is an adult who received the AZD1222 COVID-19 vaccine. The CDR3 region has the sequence CASRTSGGWNEQFF. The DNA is TGTGCCAGCAGGACTAGCGGGGGTTGGAATGAGCAGTTCTTC.